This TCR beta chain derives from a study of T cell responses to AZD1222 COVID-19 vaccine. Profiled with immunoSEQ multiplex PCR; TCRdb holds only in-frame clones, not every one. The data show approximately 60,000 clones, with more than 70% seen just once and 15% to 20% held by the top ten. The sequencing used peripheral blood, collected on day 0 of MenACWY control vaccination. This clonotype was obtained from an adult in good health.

The chain's CDR3 is CASSLGQGGNEQYF. In DNA, the CDR3 is TGCGCCAGCAGCCTGGGACAGGGAGGTAACGAGCAGTACTTC. The chain carries TRBV5-1 and TRBJ2-7; 9 positions agree with TRBD1. Per the germline V gene, CDR1 is SGHRS and CDR2 is YFSETQ. The CDR3 runs to 14 residues. J gave up 5 bases and V 4 bases, and 7 bases lay outside the gene matches.